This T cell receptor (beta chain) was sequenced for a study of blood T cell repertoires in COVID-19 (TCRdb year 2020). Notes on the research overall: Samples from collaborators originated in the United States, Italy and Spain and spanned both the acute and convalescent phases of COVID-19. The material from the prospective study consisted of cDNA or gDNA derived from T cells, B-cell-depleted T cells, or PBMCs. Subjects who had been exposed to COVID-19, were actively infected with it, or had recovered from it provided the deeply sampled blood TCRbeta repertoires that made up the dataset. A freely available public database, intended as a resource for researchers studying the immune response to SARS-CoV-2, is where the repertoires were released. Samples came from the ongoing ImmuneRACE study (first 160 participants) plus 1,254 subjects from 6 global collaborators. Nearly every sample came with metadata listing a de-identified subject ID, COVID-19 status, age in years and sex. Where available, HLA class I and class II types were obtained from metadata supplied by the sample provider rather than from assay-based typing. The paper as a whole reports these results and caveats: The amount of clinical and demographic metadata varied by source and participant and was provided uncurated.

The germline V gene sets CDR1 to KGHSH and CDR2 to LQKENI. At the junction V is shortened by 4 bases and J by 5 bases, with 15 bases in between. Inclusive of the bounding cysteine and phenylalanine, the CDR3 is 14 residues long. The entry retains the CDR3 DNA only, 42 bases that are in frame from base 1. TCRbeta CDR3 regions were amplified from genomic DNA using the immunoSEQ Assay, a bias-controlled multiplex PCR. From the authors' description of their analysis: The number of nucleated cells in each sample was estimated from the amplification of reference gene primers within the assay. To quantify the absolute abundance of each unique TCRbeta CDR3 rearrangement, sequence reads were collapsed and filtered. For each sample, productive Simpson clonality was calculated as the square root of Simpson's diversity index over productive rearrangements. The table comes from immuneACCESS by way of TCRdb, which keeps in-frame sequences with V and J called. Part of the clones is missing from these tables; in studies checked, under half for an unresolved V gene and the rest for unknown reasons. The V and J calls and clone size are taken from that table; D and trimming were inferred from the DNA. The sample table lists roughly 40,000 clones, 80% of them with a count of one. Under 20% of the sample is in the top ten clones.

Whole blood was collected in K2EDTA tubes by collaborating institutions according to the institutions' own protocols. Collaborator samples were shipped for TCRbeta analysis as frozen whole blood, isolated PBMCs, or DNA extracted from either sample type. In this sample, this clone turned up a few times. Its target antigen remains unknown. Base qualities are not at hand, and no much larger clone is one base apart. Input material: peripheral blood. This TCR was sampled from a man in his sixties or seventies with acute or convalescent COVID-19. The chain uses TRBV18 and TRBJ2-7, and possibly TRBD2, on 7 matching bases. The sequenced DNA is TGTGCCAGCTCACTAGGGGGAGGGGCGGACGAGCAGTACTTC. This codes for CASSLGGGADEQYF. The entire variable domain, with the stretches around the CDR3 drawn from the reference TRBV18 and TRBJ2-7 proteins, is NAGVMQNPRHLVRRRGQEARLRCSPMKGHSHVYWYRQLPEEGLKFMVYLQKENIIDESGMPKERFSAEFPKEGPSILRIQQVVRGDSAAYFCASSLGGGADEQYFGPGTRLTVT.